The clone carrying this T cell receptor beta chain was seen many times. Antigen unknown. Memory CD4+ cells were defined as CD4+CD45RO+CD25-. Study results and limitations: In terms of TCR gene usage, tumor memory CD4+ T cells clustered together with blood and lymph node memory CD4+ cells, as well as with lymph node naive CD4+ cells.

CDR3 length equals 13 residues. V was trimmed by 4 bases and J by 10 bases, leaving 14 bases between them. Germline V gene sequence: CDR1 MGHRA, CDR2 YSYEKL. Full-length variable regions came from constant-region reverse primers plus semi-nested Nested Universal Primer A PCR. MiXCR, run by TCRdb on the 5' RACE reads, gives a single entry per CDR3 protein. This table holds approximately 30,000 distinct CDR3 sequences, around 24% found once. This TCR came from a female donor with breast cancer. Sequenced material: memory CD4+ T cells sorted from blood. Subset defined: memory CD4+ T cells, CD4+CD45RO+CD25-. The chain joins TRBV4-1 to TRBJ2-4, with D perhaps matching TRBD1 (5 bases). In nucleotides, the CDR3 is TGCGCCAGCAGCCCTGGGGCCAGCTCTATTCAGTACTTC. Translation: CASSPGASSIQYF.